This T cell receptor (beta chain) was obtained from a study of technical replicates of blood from a handful of donors. The CDR3 length is 14 residues. V dropped 6 bases and J dropped 6; count of bases not matched to a gene: 10. Germline CDR1 MNHEY, CDR2 SVGAGI. The table came from immunoSEQ multiplex PCR; TCRdb's copy has only in-frame clones and leaves some out. Of approximately 78,000 clones listed, over 85% are singletons. Input material: T cells isolated from PBMCs. The V gene is TRBV6-5, the J gene TRBJ2-7, with 8 bases lining up with TRBD2. This clonotype originated in a human donor in good health. The CDR3 reads CASRSSGGLGEQYF. The CDR3 DNA reads TGTGCCAGCAGATCCAGCGGGGGCTTAGGCGAGCAGTACTTC.